One and the same sample provided the 19 T cell receptor beta chains below, sequenced in a study of T-cell memory formation after mild COVID-19 (dated by TCRdb to the early 2020s). Libraries were constructed by 5' RACE. TCRdb shows the sequencer as Illumina NovaSeq 6000. TCRdb trimmed the raw reads at Q25, called clones with MiXCR and kept productive beta chains. Rows matching on CDR3 protein sequence are summarized as one entry with the most common DNA and genes. The sample table contains hundreds of thousands of distinct CDR3 sequences; only one count was recorded for around a sixth of them. The ten largest clones add up to approximately 20% of the sample. Sequenced material: PBMCs or a T cell subset sorted from them (not recorded which). Receptors were obtained from a young man who had mild COVID-19 (a few samples of this study predate the infection). The sample titles of this study are shuffled in the database, so cell type and time point are left out; the donor was told from shared clones.

This clonotype was observed many times. The chain has TRBV7-2 and TRBJ2-1, with D unclear. Trimming took off 1 base at V and 0 bases at J, with 10 bases between the two ends. The CDR3 covers 16 residues. The germline CDR1 and CDR2 sequences are SGHTA and FQGNSA. The CDR3 sequence is CASSLVSQSSYNEQFF. The CDR3 DNA reads TGTGCCAGCAGCTTAGTTAGCCAGAGCTCCTACAATGAGCAGTTCTTC.

This clonotype was seen ten or more times. The chain uses TRBV6-6 and TRBJ2-7; no definite D call. CDR3 length: 13 residues. CDR1 and CDR2 (germline): MNHNY, SVGAGI (reference sequence). The ends were cut back, 7 bases at V and 6 bases at J, with 16 bases in the middle. This CDR3 reads CASKDQVPGEQYV. For the CDR3, the DNA is TGTGCCAGCAAAGACCAGGTTCCGGGCGAGCAGTACGTC.

This clonotype showed up many times. J is TRBJ1-2 and V is TRBV6-2 or TRBV6-3; 9 nucleotides line up with TRBD1. V shed 6 bases and J 9 bases; nucleotides not matched to a gene: 14. The germline CDR1 and CDR2 sequences are MNHEY and SVGEGT. The CDR3 has 15 amino acids. In DNA, the CDR3 is TGTGCCAGCAGACCCGGACAGGGGTCGGCCGGTCGCTACACCTTC. Amino acids: CASRPGQGSAGRYTF.

V usage is TRBV12-3 or TRBV12-4 and J usage is TRBJ1-1; D unresolved. This CDR3 is built from 10 residues. V dropped 6 bases and J dropped 9 bases, with 8 bases sitting between them. DNA of the CDR3: TGTGCCAGCAGGGCCCGAAAAGCTTTCTTT. Protein: CASRARKAFF.

This clonotype was counted between two and nine times. The CDR3 DNA follows: TGTGCCAGCAGTTCGACACTCAGGGGAGGAACTGAAGCTTTCTTT. This gives the protein CASSSTLRGGTEAFF. The V and J genes are TRBV6-5 and TRBJ1-1; a possible D gene is TRBD1 (6 bases). This CDR3 is built from 15 residues. The V end lost 4 bases, the J end lost 5 bases, and 17 bases lay between the germline ends. CDR1 is MNHEY and CDR2 is SVGAGI in the germline V gene.

This clonotype came up many times. The chain employs TRBV12-3 or TRBV12-4 and TRBJ1-5; a weak D match, TRBD1 (6 bases). CDR3 length: 16 amino acids. V was pared by 4 bases and J by 1 base, with 14 bases between. This CDR3 is CASSSQGRESNQPQHF. CDR3 DNA sequence: TGTGCCAGCAGTTCCCAGGGGAGGGAGAGCAATCAGCCCCAGCATTTT.

The gene calls are TRBV14 and TRBJ2-2; D perhaps matches TRBD1 (5 bases). Trimming shortened V by 0 bases and J by 5 bases, and 10 bases separated the two germline ends. This CDR3 is 15 amino acids long. CDR1 and CDR2 from the germline V gene are SGHDN and FVKESK. The chain's CDR3 is CASSQDRVETGELFF. CDR3 in DNA: TGTGCCAGCAGCCAAGACAGGGTAGAAACCGGGGAGCTGTTTTTT. The full variable domain, in which reference TRBV14 and TRBJ2-2 provide the parts outside the CDR3, is EAGVTQFPSHSVIEKGQTVTLRCDPISGHDNLYWYRRVMGKEIKFLLHFVKESKQDESGMPNNRFLAERTGGTYSTLKVQPAELEDSGVYFCASSQDRVETGELFFGEGSRLTVL.

This clonotype was observed a handful of times. V is TRBV7-2 and J is TRBJ1-6; no reliable D call. Germline CDR1 SGHTA, CDR2 FQGNSA. V gave up 2 bases and J gave up 8 bases, with 22 bases separating them. The CDR3 consists of 18 residues. The CDR3 DNA reads as TGTGCCAGCAGCTTAAGTGCAGCTCTTCAGCCAAGGGATTCACCCCTCCACTTT. Translated, it gives CASSLSAALQPRDSPLHF.

This clonotype has only a few counts. The chain has TRBV5-4 and TRBJ2-1, with D perhaps TRBD2 (6 bases). With 0 bases removed from V and 2 bases from J, the gap between germline ends came to 9 bases. Germline V gives CDR1 SGHNT, CDR2 YYREEE (reference sequence). The CDR3 extends over 15 amino acids. The CDR3 loop is CASSLAGDPYNEQFF. The CDR3 nucleotides read TGTGCCAGCAGCTTGGCGGGGGACCCCTACAATGAGCAGTTCTTC.

The gene calls are TRBV10-3 and TRBJ2-1, with a possible D match to TRBD2 (5 bases). V was shortened by 8 bases and J by 10 bases, with 12 bases between the two germline ends. This CDR3 spans 11 amino acids. Germline CDR1 reads ENHRY; CDR2 reads SYGVKD. Here the CDR3 DNA reads TGTGCCATCTCCGACGGAGGAGAGCAGTTCTTC. It codes for CAISDGGEQFF.

In its sample, this clonotype was seen many times. The chain employs TRBV7-3 and TRBJ2-1; TRBD1 matches at 7 bases. The CDR3 totals 15 residues. V dropped 3 bases and J dropped 0; count of bases not matched to a gene: 2. Germline assignment: CDR1 SGHTA and CDR2 FQGTGA. CDR3 DNA: TGTGCCAGCAGCTTCTCAGGGGGCTCCTACAATGAGCAGTTCTTC. Its translation: CASSFSGGSYNEQFF.

The V and J genes are TRBV2 and TRBJ1-2; 10 bases are shared with TRBD1. Germline V gene data show CDR1 as SNHLY and CDR2 as FYNNEI. The CDR3 covers 15 residues. The V gene end was trimmed by 2 bases and the J gene end by 4 bases; junction bases not matched to a gene: 4. The CDR3 sequence is CASSETTGGFYGYTF. The CDR3 bases are TGTGCCAGCAGTGAAACGACAGGGGGCTTCTATGGCTACACCTTC.

This clonotype has more than one count but fewer than ten. V is TRBV7-2 and J is TRBJ1-6; 8 bases fit TRBD1. Trimming removed 5 bases from V and 9 bases from J; junction bases left unmatched: 9. Germline values: CDR1 SGHTA, CDR2 FQGNSA. This CDR3 contains 15 residues. CDR3 DNA: TGTGCCAGCAGCCTTGGACAGGGTACGGGTTCACCCCTCCACTTT. As protein: CASSLGQGTGSPLHF.

V is TRBV21-1 and J is TRBJ2-7; TRBD2 reflects the table's D call only, with no check against the DNA. TRBV21-1 is deemed a pseudogene. There are 14 residues in the CDR3. CDR3 protein: CASQGLASSYEQYV. The CDR3 bases are TGTGCCAGTCAGGGACTGGCGAGCTCCTACGAGCAGTACGTC.

This clonotype was picked up many times. The rearrangement links TRBV11-1 to TRBJ2-7; no reliable D call. This CDR3 has 13 amino acids. Trimming cost V 6 bases and J 2 bases, with 11 bases left between them. Per germline, CDR1 SGHAT and CDR2 FQDESV (reference sequence). The CDR3 loop is CASSDPPTYEQYF. The CDR3 nucleotides are TGTGCCAGCAGTGATCCTCCTACCTACGAGCAGTACTTC.

V is TRBV12-3 or TRBV12-4 and J is TRBJ1-2; possible D gene TRBD1, 5 bases. The V end lost 4 bases, the J end lost 2 bases, and 8 bases lay between the germline ends. This CDR3 has 13 residues. The CDR3 DNA sequence: TGTGCCAGCAGTTCCGGGGGGAACTATGGCTACACCTTC. It yields the protein CASSSGGNYGYTF.

The sample holds a few counts of this clonotype. The chain employs TRBV3-1 and TRBJ2-4; tentatively, D is TRBD2 (6 bases). V was pared by 1 base and J by 1 base, with 14 bases between. This CDR3 has 17 residues. Germline V CDR1 and CDR2: LGHDT, YNNKEL (reference sequence). For the CDR3, the DNA is TGTGCCAGCAGCCAAGCCACTAGCTCTTGGGCCAAAAACATTCAGTACTTC. Translated, it gives CASSQATSSWAKNIQYF.

This clonotype was observed once. A read error may produce the germline difference seen at one junction end. The V and J genes are TRBV27 and TRBJ2-5, with TRBD2 as a possible D gene (7 bases). The CDR3 extends over 16 amino acids. Germline loops: CDR1 MNHEY, CDR2 SMNVEV (reference sequence). The CDR3 bases are TGTGCCAGCAGCTCCTTGGGGGCGGGGGACCAAGAGACACAGTACTTC. Translating gives CASSSLGAGDQETQYF.

The chain employs TRBV20-1 and TRBJ1-3; D not resolved. From germline, CDR1 is DFQATT and CDR2 SNEGSKA (reference sequence). V was pared by 5 bases and J by 1 base, with 12 bases between. This CDR3 has 14 amino acids. The CDR3 region is CSAQDSQSGNTIYF. DNA of the CDR3: TGCAGTGCTCAGGACTCACAATCTGGAAACACCATATATTTT.